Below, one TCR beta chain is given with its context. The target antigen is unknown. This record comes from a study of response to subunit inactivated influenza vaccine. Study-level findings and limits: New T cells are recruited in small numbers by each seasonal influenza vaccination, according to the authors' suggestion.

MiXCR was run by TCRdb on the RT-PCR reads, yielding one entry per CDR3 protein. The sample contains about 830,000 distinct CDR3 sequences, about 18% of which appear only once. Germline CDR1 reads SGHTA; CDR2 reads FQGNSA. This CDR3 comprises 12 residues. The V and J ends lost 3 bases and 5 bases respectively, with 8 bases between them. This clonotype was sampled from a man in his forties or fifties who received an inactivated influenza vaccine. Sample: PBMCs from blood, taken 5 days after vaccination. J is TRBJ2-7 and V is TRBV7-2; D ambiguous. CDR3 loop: CASSFGYDEQYF. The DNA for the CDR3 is TGTGCCAGCAGCTTTGGCTATGACGAGCAGTACTTC.